This T cell receptor beta chain stems from a study of blood T cell repertoires in COVID-19. Study at large: Samples representing acute and convalescent COVID-19 were sourced from the United States, Italy and Spain. T cells, B-cell-depleted T cells, or PBMCs provided the cDNA or gDNA that served as material.

J lost 5 bases, V lost 3 bases, and 5 bases had no gene match. The CDR3 contains 15 residues. The germline V gene encodes CDR1 MDHEN and CDR2 SYDVKM. This clone was observed at least ten times. Original data processing: Scientists estimated how many nucleated cells there were by amplifying reference gene primers. TCRdb's table, derived via immunoSEQ multiplex PCR, lists solely in-frame clones and lacks some. For V, J and clone size, that table is used; D and trimming come from the DNA. Here the sample spans approximately 80,000 clones, under 80% being singletons. Sequenced: peripheral blood. The V call is TRBV28, the J call TRBJ1-1; 11 bases map to TRBD1. The sequence came from a human donor in a cohort sampled during active COVID-19. CDR3: CASSFWDRGGTEAFF. CDR3 nucleotides: TGTGCCAGCAGTTTCTGGGACAGGGGGGGTACTGAAGCTTTCTTT.